The TCR beta chain described here comes from a study of OX40 agonist ivuxolimab in advanced cancers. Describing the broader study: Ivuxolimab, which targeted the costimulatory receptor OX40 (CD134), was an agonistic, fully human IgG2 monoclonal antibody. Intravenous ivuxolimab was administered to patients every 2 weeks at six dose levels: 0.01, 0.1, 0.3, 1.5, 3 and 10 mg/kg. Among the approximately 50 dose-escalation patients, around 20 had hepatocellular carcinoma, 15 or so melanoma, 9 renal cell carcinoma and 9 head and neck cancer. The dose-escalation cohort was almost 85% male with a mean age of roughly 62 years, ranging from roughly 23 to 79. Patients were allowed to have had prior anti-PD-1, anti-PD-L1 or anti-CTLA-4 therapy, and approximately 40% of the dose-escalation patients had previously received checkpoint inhibitors. Partial responses occurred in three dose-escalation patients, of whom one had hepatocellular carcinoma and two had cutaneous melanoma. Peripheral TCRbeta sequencing aimed to test whether ivuxolimab altered TCR sequence diversity and caused clonal T-cell expansion. The paper reports the monotherapy dose-escalation portion (N of about 47 patients) of the phase I ivuxolimab trial.

What the authors observed across the whole study: At doses from 0.1 to 3.0 mg/kg, clonal expansion was seen in both CD4+ and CD8+ blood T cells between baseline and week 6. Low levels of normalized T-cell clonal expansion were also shown by some nonresponding patients. The antigen specificity of the peripheral T cells that underwent clonal expansion was not determined. On average, CD8+ T cells showed more expanded clones than CD4+ T cells after ivuxolimab. In the 0.1-3.0 mg/kg groups, partial responders were among the patients with the lowest normalized peripheral clonal expansion, particularly in CD8+ T cells.

Patients with autoimmune disease history or receiving systemic immunosuppression were excluded from the trial. In every dose cohort, peripheral blood was drawn for TCR sequencing at baseline, cycle 4 day 1, and cycle 7 day 1. Samples were obtained from an open-label, multicenter, first-in-human phase I dose-escalation trial of ivuxolimab. Adults with locally advanced or metastatic head and neck squamous cell, hepatocellular, melanoma or renal cell carcinoma were enrolled in the trial. CD4+ and CD8+ T cells were sorted separately from peripheral blood before TCR sequencing. Looking up the germline V gene yields CDR1 SNHLY and CDR2 FYNNEI. Trimming takes 0 bases from V and 11 bases from J, and the germline ends sit 13 bases apart. The CDR3 starts with the cysteine, ends with the phenylalanine, and has 13 residues. Only CDR3 DNA is held: 39 bases, read in frame from base 1. As for this clone: What this receptor recognizes is not known. No qualities accompany the bases; no much larger clone lies one base away.

Genomic DNA was extracted from sorted cells for sequencing of the TCRbeta CDR3 region. TCRbeta CDR3 regions were sequenced using the immunoSEQ Assay. The clones in this table, taken by TCRdb from immuneACCESS, are in-frame only. Not every clone is retained; where verified, under half of the shortfall comes from an unresolved V gene, and the cause of the rest is unknown. This sample gives around 25,000 clones in total; roughly four fifths of them show up just once. Of the sample, approximately 14% is held by the ten largest clones. The rearranged segments are TRBV2 and TRBJ1-1, with no reliable assignment of the D segment. The sequenced sample was CD4+ or CD8+ T cells sorted from blood, obtained in a trial of the OX40 agonist ivuxolimab. The TCR comes from an adult with an advanced solid tumor such as melanoma, head and neck, liver or kidney cancer. For the CDR3, the sequence is CASSEAGPRWAFF. The DNA reads as follows: TGTGCCAGCAGTGAAGCAGGGCCCCGGTGGGCTTTCTTT.